A single sample is the source of the 5 T cell receptor beta chains below, sequenced in a study of shared clonotypes between healthy human individuals. Sequencing was performed with immunoSEQ multiplex PCR; in TCRdb, only in-frame clones are kept and a portion is missing. The sample comprises millions of clones, over 85% of which are singletons, and around 0.13% rests with the top ten. The sequencing input was naive CD4+ T cells sorted from blood. The subset: CD45RA+ positively selected. These receptors originate from a man younger than 35 in good health.

The chain is built from TRBV30 and TRBJ1-2, with D perhaps matching TRBD1 (5 bases). V lost 0 bases to trimming and J lost 4 bases, with 15 bases between them. The germline gives CDR1 GTSNPN, CDR2 SVGIG (reference sequence). The CDR3 totals 15 residues. CDR3 in DNA: TGTGCCTGGAGTGTGGAGGGGACCCTGATCTATGGCTACACCTTC. This translates into CAWSVEGTLIYGYTF.

The chain combines TRBV15 with TRBJ2-1; 7 bases map to TRBD2. The CDR3 totals 14 residues. J lost 3 bases, V lost 7 bases, and 6 bases had no gene match. Germline V gives CDR1 LNHNV, CDR2 YYDKDF (reference sequence). CDR3 DNA: TGTGCCACCAAATCCAGCGGGGTCTACAATGAGCAGTTCTTC. It encodes CATKSSGVYNEQFF.

The V call is TRBV28, the J call TRBJ1-2; 8 bases are a match to TRBD1. CDR1 is MDHEN and CDR2 is SYDVKM in the germline V gene. The CDR3 runs to 12 residues. J was trimmed by 2 bases and V by 9 bases; bases with no gene match: 2. CDR3 sequence: CASTGGNYGYTF. CDR3 coding DNA: TGTGCCAGTACAGGGGGGAACTATGGCTACACCTTC.

The chain carries TRBV7-8 and TRBJ1-1; 8 positions match TRBD1. CDR3 length: 15 residues. The V gene's germline CDR1 is SGHVS and CDR2 FQNEAQ. The junction had 12 bases not matched to a gene; V was cut back by 7 bases and J by 5 bases. The CDR3 region has the DNA TGTGCCAGCACCCGGGCGGGGACAGGTTATACTGAAGCTTTCTTT. Translated: CASTRAGTGYTEAFF.

The CDR3 protein is CASSYNRETQYF. Written as DNA, the CDR3 is TGTGCCAGCAGCTACAATCGGGAGACCCAGTACTTC. The chain carries TRBV28 and TRBJ2-5; the D is unclear. CDR3 length equals 12 residues. Germline lookup yields CDR1 MDHEN and CDR2 SYDVKM. Trimming shortened V by 6 bases and J by 5 bases, and 10 bases separated the two germline ends.